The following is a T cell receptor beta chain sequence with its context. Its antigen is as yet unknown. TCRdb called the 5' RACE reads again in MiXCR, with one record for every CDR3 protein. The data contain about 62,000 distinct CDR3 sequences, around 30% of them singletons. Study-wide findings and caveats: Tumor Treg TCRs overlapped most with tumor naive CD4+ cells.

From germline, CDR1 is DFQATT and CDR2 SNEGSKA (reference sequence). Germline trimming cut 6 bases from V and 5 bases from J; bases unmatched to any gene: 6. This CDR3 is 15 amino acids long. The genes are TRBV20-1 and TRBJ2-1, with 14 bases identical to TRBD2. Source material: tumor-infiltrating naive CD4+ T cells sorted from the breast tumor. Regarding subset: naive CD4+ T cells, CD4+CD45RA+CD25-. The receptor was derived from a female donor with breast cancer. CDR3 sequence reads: CSASSGLAGDNEQFF. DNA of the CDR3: TGCAGTGCCTCATCGGGACTAGCGGGGGACAATGAGCAGTTCTTC.